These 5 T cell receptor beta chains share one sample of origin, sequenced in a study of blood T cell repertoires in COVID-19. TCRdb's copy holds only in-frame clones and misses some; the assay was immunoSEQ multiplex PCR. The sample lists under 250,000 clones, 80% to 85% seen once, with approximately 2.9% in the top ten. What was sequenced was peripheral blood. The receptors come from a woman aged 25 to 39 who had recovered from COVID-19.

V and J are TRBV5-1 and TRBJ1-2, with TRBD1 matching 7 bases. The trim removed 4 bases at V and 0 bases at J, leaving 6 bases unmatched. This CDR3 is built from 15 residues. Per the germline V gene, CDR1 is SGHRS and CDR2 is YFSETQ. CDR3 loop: CASSLDRPSNYGYTF. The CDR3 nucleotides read TGCGCCAGCAGCCTGGACAGGCCGTCTAACTATGGCTACACCTTC.

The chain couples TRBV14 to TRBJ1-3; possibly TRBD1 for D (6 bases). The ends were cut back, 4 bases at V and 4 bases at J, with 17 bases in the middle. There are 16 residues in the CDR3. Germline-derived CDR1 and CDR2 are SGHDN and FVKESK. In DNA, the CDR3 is TGTGCCAGCAGCCTCCAAAGGCAGGGGAAGGGAAACACCATATATTTT. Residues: CASSLQRQGKGNTIYF.

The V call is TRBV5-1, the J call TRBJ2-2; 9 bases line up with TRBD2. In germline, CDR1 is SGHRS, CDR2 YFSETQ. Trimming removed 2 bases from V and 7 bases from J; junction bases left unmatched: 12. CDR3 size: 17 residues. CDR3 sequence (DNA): TGCGCCAGCAGCTTTCGGCTAGCGGGAAGGAGTGGCGGGGAGCTGTTTTTT. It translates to CASSFRLAGRSGGELFF.

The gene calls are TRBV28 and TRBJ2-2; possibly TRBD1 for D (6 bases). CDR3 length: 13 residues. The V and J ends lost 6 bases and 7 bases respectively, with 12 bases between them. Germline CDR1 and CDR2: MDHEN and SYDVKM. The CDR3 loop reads CASRAQGIGELFF. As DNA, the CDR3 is TGTGCCAGCAGGGCACAGGGAATCGGGGAGCTGTTTTTT.

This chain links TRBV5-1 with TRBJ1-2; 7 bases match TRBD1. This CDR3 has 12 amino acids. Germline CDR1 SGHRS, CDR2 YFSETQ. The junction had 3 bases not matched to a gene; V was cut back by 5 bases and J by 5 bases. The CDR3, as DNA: TGCGCCAGCAGAATACAGGGGTATGGCTACACCTTC. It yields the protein CASRIQGYGYTF.